This record looks at one TCR beta chain sequence and its context. Its antigen is not yet known. No base quality values were provided; no much bigger clone lies one nucleotide off. The record originates from a study of blood T cell repertoires in COVID-19 (dated by TCRdb to 2018 to 2020). Looking at the study overall: The collaborator samples originated in the United States, Italy and Spain and spanned the acute and convalescent phases of COVID-19. The repertoires were released in a freely available public database intended as a resource for research on the immune response to SARS-CoV-2. HLA class I and class II types, where available, came from metadata supplied by the sample provider rather than from assay-based typing. Sample metadata almost always included a de-identified subject ID, COVID-19 status, age in years and sex. The prospective study material was composed of cDNA or gDNA derived from T cells, B-cell-depleted T cells, or PBMCs. Samples were obtained from the ongoing ImmuneRACE study (first 160 participants) and from over a thousand subjects provided by 6 global collaborators. The dataset comprised deeply sampled blood TCRbeta repertoires from subjects exposed to, actively infected with, or recovered from COVID-19. The full study reports these points: Clinical and demographic metadata were provided uncurated, with the amount varying by source and participant.

The germline V gene sets CDR1 to KGHDR and CDR2 to SFDVKD. The junction shows trimming of 7 bases on V and 8 bases on J, and the gene matches do not reach 11 bases of it. From its cysteine to its phenylalanine, the CDR3 spans 15 amino acids. The only DNA kept is the CDR3, 45 bases in frame from the first base. In the prospective study, participants were 18 to 89 years old, resided in about two dozen geographic areas of the United States, and were enrolled through a virtual design. Cohort assignment in the prospective study relied on participant-reported clinical history from a screening survey and a study questionnaire. Recovered participants in ImmuneRACE Cohort 3 were defined by two consecutive negative NP/OP PCR tests, clearance by a healthcare professional, or resolution of symptoms. Each participant in the prospective study had whole blood, serum and a nasopharyngeal or oropharyngeal swab collected by mobile phlebotomists. Over a roughly 2-month period, participants in the prospective study had the option of providing additional blood draws and questionnaires. Prospective study blood samples were shipped either frozen or at room temperature before DNA extraction.

TCRbeta CDR3 regions were amplified from genomic DNA by means of the immunoSEQ Assay, a bias-controlled multiplex PCR. The authors' pipeline ran thus. The number of nucleated cells in each sample was estimated by amplification of reference gene primers within the assay. To quantify the absolute abundance of each unique TCRbeta CDR3 rearrangement, sequence reads were collapsed and filtered. Productive Simpson clonality was computed per sample as the square root of Simpson's diversity index over productive rearrangements. This is the immuneACCESS table as TCRdb keeps it, with only in-frame sequences that have V and J called. A part of the clones is gone; compared with another copy, unresolved V genes explain less than half, and the rest is unexplained. V, J and clone size are those of that table, while D and trimming were read from the DNA. The sample table holds 280,000 or so clones, of which roughly 85% were seen once. The leading ten clones occupy 6% to 7% of the sample.

The origin of this receptor is a woman between 35 and 50 years old who had recovered from COVID-19. The chain uses TRBV24-1 and TRBJ2-1; TRBD1 aligns with 9 central bases. The source material was PBMCs or T cells enriched from blood (not recorded which). The bases read TGTGCCACCAGAGACACCGGGACAGGGTCTTATGAGCAGTTCTTC. This codes for CATRDTGTGSYEQFF.